Sequencing of this TCR beta chain was carried out in a study of radiotherapy plus CTLA-4 blockade in lung cancer. Study-wide results and limits: Early clonal dynamics of blood T cells, together with interferon-beta, were reported as the best response predictor. Peripheral blood showed expansion of tumor-derived TCR clones after radiotherapy and ipilimumab.

The V gene end was trimmed by 6 bases and the J gene end by 0 bases; junction bases not matched to a gene: 8. This CDR3 has 16 residues. In germline, CDR1 is KGHSH, CDR2 LQKENI. TCRdb's copy holds only in-frame clones and misses some; the assay was immunoSEQ multiplex PCR. The table shows tens of thousands of clones, with about 78% occurring only once. Comment on this clone: The antigen is unknown.

The clonotype originates from a human donor with non-small cell lung cancer who had a partial response to radiotherapy plus ipilimumab. Some clones in this sample may be carry-over from other donors' samples. The sample here was peripheral blood, taken from a patient treated with radiotherapy plus ipilimumab. This chain connects TRBV18 to TRBJ1-1; 9 bases are shared with TRBD1. The CDR3 nucleotides read TGTGCCAGCTCCCCCGGACAGGGGACGTTGAACACTGAAGCTTTCTTT. Its protein product is CASSPGQGTLNTEAFF.